Given below is one T cell receptor beta chain in context. To make TCR beta libraries, researchers used iRepertoire HTBI primers and Arm-PCR of CDR3 regions. MiXCR was run by TCRdb on the multiplex PCR reads, yielding one entry per CDR3 protein. The sample includes fewer than 400,000 distinct CDR3 sequences, roughly 20% of them seen just once. This sample is part of a study of regulatory T cells in long-lasting Graves disease. Time point described: persistent/refractory GD, antithyroid drugs over 5 years with positive TRAb. RNA extracted from PBMCs served as the sequencing template. Source: peripheral blood mononuclear cells (PBMCs), taken when the disease was refractory, from a patient treated with antithyroid drugs. This sequence originates from a female donor with Graves disease.

CDR3 bases: TGTGCCATCAGTGAAAACTCGGGGTATGGCTACACCTTC. This translates into CAISENSGYGYTF. The chain couples TRBV10-3 to TRBJ1-2; no reliable D call. The CDR3 runs 13 residues. Germline V gene lookup returns CDR1 ENHRY and CDR2 SYGVKD. Trimming cost V 3 bases and J 5 bases, with 10 bases left between them.